This T cell receptor (beta chain) was documented in a study of cytomegalovirus exposure and HLA in healthy donors (dated by TCRdb to the late 2010s). In the study overall: An earlier analysis of 587 of the donors reported approximately 280 Gb of sequence data and 95 million to 120 million unique TCR beta sequences obtained from some 170 million T cells. The study was designed to test whether signatures of past pathogen exposure could be identified by cataloging public T cell receptors. A later genetic analysis took genome-wide SNP genotypes for about 65% of the 666 donors and used that subset as a discovery cohort. Using immunosequencing, the study profiled T cell repertoires from 666 subjects and related those repertoires to cytomegalovirus serostatus. Typing coverage differed by locus: A, B, C, DRB1 and DQB1 were typed in roughly 620-640 donors, DQA1 in around 500, DPA1 in 600 to 610, and DPB1 in around 440. HLA typing covered class I and class II loci at four-digit resolution. All discovery cohort repertoires had been generated using a single sequencing platform. Besides the first cohort of roughly 700 subjects, a separate validation cohort made up of 95 to 150 different subjects was used. A later analysis re-examined previously published TCR beta repertoires from 600 to 700 donors and added high-resolution HLA genotyping to investigate patterns of TCR occurrence. On average, about 240,000 unique TCR beta nucleotide sequences were sequenced per donor among some 430 genotyped donors of the cohort, with about 17% of those sequences being non-productive. About five DR-DQ haplotypes were treated as single units for association and clustering because of strong linkage in the cohort. Donor age, sex, ethnicity and CMV serostatus were compiled together with the repertoire data. In the later analysis, no new phenotypic data were used to find candidate immune exposures; instead, reliance was placed on TCR beta sequences and their occurrence across donors. The genetic ancestry cluster associated with self-reported Caucasian donors included 81% of the 350 to 500 genotyped donors. Roughly 300 gigabases of sequencing data and approximately 84 million unique TCR sequences were included in an early release covering about 600 HLA-typed donors. To predict cytomegalovirus infection status, the study combined high-throughput TCR immunosequencing, statistical association of individual TCRs with disease status, and machine learning. To decide whether each TCR beta V gene segment behaved as functional or pseudogenic, an earlier analysis of some 600 of the donors relied on high-throughput TCR beta sequencing. Broad study findings and their caveats: Several of the top co-occurrence clusters appeared to be linked to parvovirus B19, influenza, CMV and Epstein-Barr virus, according to a later analysis. Strong co-occurrence of HLA alleles, especially DR and DQ, made assigning TCR associations to individual alleles difficult. Linkage disequilibrium might explain the correlated functional status among segregating V segments, but an unknown experimental factor could not be ruled out. At a false discovery rate of 0.05, a later analysis linked under 20,000 TCR beta sequences to specific HLA alleles. A later analysis found that HLA-associated TCR beta chains were more clonally expanded and had lower generation probabilities than equally common non-associated chains. In an earlier analysis of more than 500 of the donors, most TCR beta V segments appeared in productive rearrangements about 87% or about 30% of the time, broadly matching IMGT annotations. The sequencing pipeline was judged likely to have produced a cluster of highly shared sequence variants as a technical artifact. According to a later genetic analysis, donors in an Asian-associated ancestry cluster had fewer N-insertions in productive TCRs than the roughly 670-donor mean. Because counts were too low, fewer than 20 rarely observed V segments, including chromosome 9 orphons, were excluded from the earlier analysis of several hundred of the donors. In a later analysis, most CMV-associated TCR beta chains were found to appear HLA-restricted, with HLA associations seemingly driven largely by CMV exposure. Sequencing depth was assumed to be roughly uniform across donors in the presence/absence analyses, though that assumption may not hold. Immune exposure information for the cohort was limited to CMV serostatus. In a later analysis, the rate of TCR association differed among HLA loci, with DRB1 alleles having the most associated TCRs and HLA-C alleles having the fewest. The study gave a list of about 170 TCR beta chains associated with cytomegalovirus. Most TCR sequences were seen in very few donors, while some public TCRs were found in many individuals. The authors suggested that the approach could potentially be generalized to other disease states and immunological phenotypes. In vitro tests confirmed that a few of the cytomegalovirus-associated TCR beta chains recognize cytomegalovirus antigens. Because the 87-base-pair reads could not distinguish some IMGT-functional V segments, including TRBV6-2 and TRBV6-3, those segments were excluded. In both the original and validation cohorts, the classifier was reported to diagnose cytomegalovirus status with high specificity and sensitivity. A later genetic analysis associated a missense DCLRE1C variant with V-gene and J-gene trimming of TCR beta chains, and an independent cohort replicated the association. In this cohort, only TCR beta chains were sequenced, and detectable features were limited by the absence of alpha or paired-chain data. Because HLA typing was unavailable for some donors at each locus, only the typed subset was used in association tests. A further reported finding was that TCR beta sequences accurately predicted the HLA-A and HLA-B alleles for most subjects in the first cohort.

CDR3 length: 15 amino acids, cysteine to phenylalanine. Kept here is only the CDR3 DNA, which spans 45 bases and is read in frame from base 1. For CDR1 and CDR2, the germline V gene lists MDHEN and SYDVKM. V is trimmed back by 7 bases and J by 5 bases, and the junction contains 9 bases that no gene match accounts for. The library was built by means of the immunoSEQ multiplex PCR assay. A mixture of 60 forward primers for TCR Vbeta segments and 13 reverse primers for TCR Jbeta segments was used in the multiplex PCR. Amplification of the CDR3 region of rearranged TCR beta genes was performed with a multiplex PCR assay on genomic DNA. The Illumina HiSeq System was used to sequence the amplified TCR beta libraries as 87-base-pair reads. In the source study's methods: Across the 500 to 750 repertoires, a later analysis counted 75 million to 90 million unique TCR beta chains, 9.5 million to 12 million of which were shared by at least two donors. A nearest-neighbor algorithm error-corrected the raw reads and collapsed the reads into unique sequences, merging closely related sequences to remove PCR and sequencing errors. CDR3 sequences were aligned to IMGT reference sequences to assign V, D and J gene segments. Each retained sequence needed at least a six-nucleotide match to both a V gene segment and a J gene segment. Rearrangements were classified as productive when the CDR3 lacked stop codons and remained in frame with V and J, and all other rearrangements were classified as non-productive. Following IMGT convention, CDR3 was defined as the stretch from the second conserved V-encoded cysteine up to the conserved J-encoded phenylalanine. Sequences without an unambiguous match to a single V gene segment were excluded from the earlier analysis of a few hundred of the donors. In an earlier analysis of 587 of the donors, a V segment was called functional when productive rearrangements were above 56.7%, and segregating when the standard deviation between donors exceeded 5%. To diagnose cytomegalovirus status from the catalog of TCR beta chain sequences, a statistical classification framework was built. In a later analysis, V and J genes were assigned by comparing TCR nucleotide sequences against IMGT/GENE-DB human TR gene sequences. The TCRdist pipeline was used in a later analysis to assign CDR3 sequences and most-parsimonious VDJ recombination scenarios. In a later analysis, every TCR beta chain was defined by the combination of its CDR3 amino acid sequence and its V-gene family, and reads without a unique V-gene family were dropped. As a way to deal with suspected cross-contamination and a sequencing artifact, a later analysis dropped roughly 600 nucleotide sequences that were highly shared and had low generation probability. A later analysis calculated a clonal expansion index for each public chain from normalized within-repertoire ranks of inferred template counts. In a later analysis, generation probabilities were computed with a VDJ recombination model fitted to out-of-frame rearrangements, and the resulting probabilities were checked against IGoR. Hypergeometric tests were used in a later analysis to score TCR-TCR, TCR-HLA and TCR-CMV co-occurrence, with a repertoire-size bias correction applied to the TCR pairs. To estimate false discovery rates, a later analysis permuted the HLA or CMV assignments 20 times. A later analysis grouped co-occurring TCRs with DBSCAN, adding TCRdist sequence similarity when clustering within HLA-allele-positive subsets. Repertoires with fewer than 30,000 or more than 120,000 public chains were left out of co-occurrence clustering, as were five repertoires with anomalous nucleotide sharing. TCRdb holds this immuneACCESS table with in-frame rearrangements only. Some clones are missing; in checked studies, unresolved V genes explain under half, and the rest has no known cause. That table is the source of V, J and clone size, and D and trimming were worked out from the DNA. The sample data list approximately 190,000 clones, and 75% to 80% of these were observed just once. 13% to 15% of the sample comes from the top ten.

The sample holds one count of this clone. Its cognate antigen has yet to be identified. The record has no base qualities; no much larger clone is one base away. The cohort comprised more than 550 healthy bone marrow donors. Cohort members were all nominally healthy when sampled, although unrecorded immune exposures were likely present. The donor was CMV seropositive and belonged to the group of over 250 seropositive cohort members. Each donor provided a peripheral blood sample, and peripheral blood mononuclear cells were used for TCR beta sequencing. Genomic DNA extraction from the blood cell samples was performed with the Qiagen DNeasy Blood Extraction Kit.

This TCR derives from a young woman in good health and CMV-seropositive. The specimen sequenced was PBMCs. Here the chain combines TRBV28 and TRBJ2-1; TRBD2 matches 9 bases in the middle. The CDR3 is CASIPGGRAHNEQFF. The nucleotides are TGTGCCAGCATCCCGGGCGGGAGGGCCCACAATGAGCAGTTCTTC.